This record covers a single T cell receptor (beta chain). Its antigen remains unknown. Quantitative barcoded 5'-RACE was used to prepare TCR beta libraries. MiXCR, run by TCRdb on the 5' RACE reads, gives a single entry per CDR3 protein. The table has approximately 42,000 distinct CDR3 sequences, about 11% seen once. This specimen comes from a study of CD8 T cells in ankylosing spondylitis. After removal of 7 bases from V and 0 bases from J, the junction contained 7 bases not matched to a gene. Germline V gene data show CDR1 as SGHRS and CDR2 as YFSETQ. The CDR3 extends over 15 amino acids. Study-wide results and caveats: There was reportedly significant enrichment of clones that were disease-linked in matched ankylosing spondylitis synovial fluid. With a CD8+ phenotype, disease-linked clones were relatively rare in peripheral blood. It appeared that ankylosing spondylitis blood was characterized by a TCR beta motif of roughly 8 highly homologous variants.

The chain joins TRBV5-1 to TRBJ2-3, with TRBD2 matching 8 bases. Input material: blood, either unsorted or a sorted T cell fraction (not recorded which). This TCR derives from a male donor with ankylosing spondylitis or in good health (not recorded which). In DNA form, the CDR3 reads TGCGCCAGCTTGGATAGCGGGGCTAGCACAGATACGCAGTATTTT. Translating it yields CASLDSGASTDTQYF.